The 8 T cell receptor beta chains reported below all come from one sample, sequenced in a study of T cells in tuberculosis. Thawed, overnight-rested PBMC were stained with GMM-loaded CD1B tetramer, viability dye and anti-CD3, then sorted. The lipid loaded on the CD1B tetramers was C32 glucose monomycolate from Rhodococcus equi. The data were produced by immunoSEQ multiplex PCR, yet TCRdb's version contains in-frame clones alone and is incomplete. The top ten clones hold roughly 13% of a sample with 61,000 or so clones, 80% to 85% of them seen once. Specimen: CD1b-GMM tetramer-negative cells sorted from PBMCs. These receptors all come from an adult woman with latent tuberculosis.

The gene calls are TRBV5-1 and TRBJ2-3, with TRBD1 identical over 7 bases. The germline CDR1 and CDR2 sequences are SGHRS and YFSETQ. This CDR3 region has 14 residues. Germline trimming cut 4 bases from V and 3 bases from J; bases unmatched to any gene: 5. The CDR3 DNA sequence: TGCGCCAGCAGCGGGCTCAGGGGGACAGATACGCAGTATTTT. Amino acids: CASSGLRGTDTQYF.

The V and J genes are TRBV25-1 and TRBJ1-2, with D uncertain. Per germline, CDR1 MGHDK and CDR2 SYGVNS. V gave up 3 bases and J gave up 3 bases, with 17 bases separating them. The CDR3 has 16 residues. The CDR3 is CASSEGGSEGYYGYTF. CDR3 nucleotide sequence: TGTGCCAGCAGTGAGGGCGGCAGCGAGGGATACTATGGCTACACCTTC.

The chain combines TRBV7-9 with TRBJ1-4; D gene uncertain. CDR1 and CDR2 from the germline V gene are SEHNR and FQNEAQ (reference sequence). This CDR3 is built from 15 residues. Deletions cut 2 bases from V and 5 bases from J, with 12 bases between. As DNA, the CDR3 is TGTGCCAGCAGCTTAACGGTTGTCGGGAATGAAAAACTGTTTTTT. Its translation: CASSLTVVGNEKLFF.

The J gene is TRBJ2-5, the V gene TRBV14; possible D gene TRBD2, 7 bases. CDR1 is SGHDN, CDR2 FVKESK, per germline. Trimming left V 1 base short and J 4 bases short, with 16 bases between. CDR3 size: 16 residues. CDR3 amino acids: CASSQGGGLSRETQYF. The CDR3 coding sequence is TGTGCCAGCAGCCAAGGGGGGGGGCTCAGCAGAGAGACCCAGTACTTC.

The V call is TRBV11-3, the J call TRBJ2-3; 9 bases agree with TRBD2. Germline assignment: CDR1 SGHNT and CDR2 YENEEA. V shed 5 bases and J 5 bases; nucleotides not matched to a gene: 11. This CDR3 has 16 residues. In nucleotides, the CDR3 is TGTGCCAGCAGCCCCGGTAGCGGGGGAAGTGGAGATACGCAGTATTTT. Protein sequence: CASSPGSGGSGDTQYF.

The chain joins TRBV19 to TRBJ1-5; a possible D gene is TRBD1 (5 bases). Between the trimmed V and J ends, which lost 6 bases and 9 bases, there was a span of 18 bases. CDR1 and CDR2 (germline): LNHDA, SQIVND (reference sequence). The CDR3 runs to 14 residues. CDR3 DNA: TGTGCCAGTAGCCCGCGGGGCCCCTCGCGGCCCCAGCATTTT. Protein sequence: CASSPRGPSRPQHF.

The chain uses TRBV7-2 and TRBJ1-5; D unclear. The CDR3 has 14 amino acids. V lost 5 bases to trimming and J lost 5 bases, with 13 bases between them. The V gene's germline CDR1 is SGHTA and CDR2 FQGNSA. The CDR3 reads CASSRGRVDQPQHF. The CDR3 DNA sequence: TGTGCCAGCAGCCGAGGGAGGGTTGATCAGCCCCAGCATTTT. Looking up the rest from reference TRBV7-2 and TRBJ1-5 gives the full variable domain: GAGVSQSPSNKVTEKGKDVELRCDPISGHTALYWYRQSLGQGLEFLIYFQGNSAPDKSGLPSDRFSAERTGGSVSTLTIQRTQQEDSAVYLCASSRGRVDQPQHFGDGTRLSIL.

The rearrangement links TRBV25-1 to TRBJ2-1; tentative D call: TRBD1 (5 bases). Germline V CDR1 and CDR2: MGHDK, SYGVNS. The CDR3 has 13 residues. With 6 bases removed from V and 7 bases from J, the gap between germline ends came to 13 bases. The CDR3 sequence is CASRRGIRNEQFF. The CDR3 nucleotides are TGTGCCAGCAGAAGGGGTATACGGAATGAGCAGTTCTTC.